The source of this T cell receptor (beta chain) is a study of shared clonotypes between healthy human individuals. CD45RO-negative CD8 cells positively selected for CCR7 made up the naive population, which excluded terminally differentiated effector memory CD45RA+ cells. V lost 3 bases and J 3 bases, leaving 15 bases between the germline ends. Looked up from germline, CDR1 is SGHAT and CDR2 is FQNNGV. The CDR3 contains 15 residues. Assay: immunoSEQ multiplex PCR; the TCRdb copy retains only in-frame clones and omits some. The sample records around 2.1 million clones, under 95% being singletons. The source material was naive CD8+ T cells from PBMCs. The TCR comes from a man between 18 and 29 years old in good health. Some clones in this sample may be carry-over from other donors' samples. The J gene is TRBJ2-7, the V gene TRBV11-2, with D possibly TRBD2 on 6 matching bases. The CDR3 sequence: CASSFSGDPGYEQYF. CDR3 sequence (DNA): TGTGCCAGCAGCTTTTCGGGAGACCCTGGCTACGAGCAGTACTTC.